This TCR beta chain was found in a study of cytomegalovirus exposure and HLA in healthy donors. The CDR3 has 15 amino acids. Trimming took 6 bases from V and 0 from J, leaving 12 bases between them. Per germline, CDR1 MDHEN and CDR2 SYDVKM. Profiled with immunoSEQ multiplex PCR; TCRdb holds only in-frame clones, not every one. The sample records tens of thousands of clones, roughly 95% being singletons. The receptor was derived from a young man in good health and CMV-seronegative. The sample consisted of PBMCs. The chain employs TRBV28 and TRBJ1-5; TRBD1 might be the D (5 bases). DNA of the CDR3: TGTGCCAGCAGCCTAACAGGTAGTAGCAATCAGCCCCAGCATTTT. Encoded protein: CASSLTGSSNQPQHF.